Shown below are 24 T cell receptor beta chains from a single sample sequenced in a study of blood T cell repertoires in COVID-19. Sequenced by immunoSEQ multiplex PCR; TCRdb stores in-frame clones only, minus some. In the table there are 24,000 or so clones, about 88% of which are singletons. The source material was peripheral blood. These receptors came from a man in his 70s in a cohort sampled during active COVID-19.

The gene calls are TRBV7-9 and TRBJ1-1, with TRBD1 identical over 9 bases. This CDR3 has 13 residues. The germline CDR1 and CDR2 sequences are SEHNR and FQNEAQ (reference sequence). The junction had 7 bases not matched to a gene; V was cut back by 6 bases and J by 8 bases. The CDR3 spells CASRSQGAGEAFF. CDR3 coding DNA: TGTGCCAGCAGGTCACAGGGGGCCGGGGAAGCTTTCTTT.

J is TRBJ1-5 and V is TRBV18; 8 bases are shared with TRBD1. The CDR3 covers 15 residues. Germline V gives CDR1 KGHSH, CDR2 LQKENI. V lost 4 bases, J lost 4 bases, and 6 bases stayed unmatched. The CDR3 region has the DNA TGTGCCAGCTCACAGGGGACAGGAAGAAATCAGCCCCAGCATTTT. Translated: CASSQGTGRNQPQHF.

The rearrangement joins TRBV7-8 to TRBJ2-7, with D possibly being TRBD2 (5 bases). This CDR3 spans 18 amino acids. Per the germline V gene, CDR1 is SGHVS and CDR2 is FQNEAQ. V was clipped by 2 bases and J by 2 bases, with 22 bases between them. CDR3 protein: CASSLSFSGGPTPYEQYF. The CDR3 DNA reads TGTGCCAGCAGCTTATCTTTCAGTGGCGGGCCGACCCCCTACGAGCAGTACTTC.

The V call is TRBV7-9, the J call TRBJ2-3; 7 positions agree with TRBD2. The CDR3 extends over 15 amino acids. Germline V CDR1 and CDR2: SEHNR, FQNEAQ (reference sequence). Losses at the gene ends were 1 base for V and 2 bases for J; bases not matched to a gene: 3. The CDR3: CASSLGLADTDTQYF. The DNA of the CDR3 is TGTGCCAGCAGCTTAGGCCTAGCGGACACAGATACGCAGTATTTT.

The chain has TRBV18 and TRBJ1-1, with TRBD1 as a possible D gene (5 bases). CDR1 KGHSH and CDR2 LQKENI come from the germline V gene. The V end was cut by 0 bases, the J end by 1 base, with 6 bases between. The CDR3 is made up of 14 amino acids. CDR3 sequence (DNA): TGTGCCAGCTCACCACCAAGGGGGAACACTGAAGCTTTCTTT. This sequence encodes CASSPPRGNTEAFF.

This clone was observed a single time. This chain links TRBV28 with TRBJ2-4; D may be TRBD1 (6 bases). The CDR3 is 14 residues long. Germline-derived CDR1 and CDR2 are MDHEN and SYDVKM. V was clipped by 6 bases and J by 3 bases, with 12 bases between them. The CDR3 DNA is TGTGCCAGCAGGAATCAGGGGTACAAAAACATTCAGTACTTC. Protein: CASRNQGYKNIQYF.

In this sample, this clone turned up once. This CDR3 is CASSSPGTSLIRVHTQYF. DNA of the CDR3: TGTGCCAGCAGCTCCCCCGGGACTTCGTTGATTCGGGTGCATACGCAGTATTTT. The chain has TRBV7-9 and TRBJ2-3; possibly TRBD2 for D (6 bases). The CDR3 runs 18 residues. Germline V gene lookup returns CDR1 SEHNR and CDR2 FQNEAQ (reference sequence). Trimming removed 4 bases at V and 7 bases at J, with 27 bases between. Together with reference TRBV7-9 and TRBJ2-3, the CDR3 gives the full variable domain: DTGVSQNPRHKITKRGQNVTFRCDPISEHNRLYWYRQTLGQGPEFLTYFQNEAQLEKSRLLSDRFSAERPKGSFSTLEIQRTEQGDSAMYLCASSSPGTSLIRVHTQYFGPGTRLTVL.

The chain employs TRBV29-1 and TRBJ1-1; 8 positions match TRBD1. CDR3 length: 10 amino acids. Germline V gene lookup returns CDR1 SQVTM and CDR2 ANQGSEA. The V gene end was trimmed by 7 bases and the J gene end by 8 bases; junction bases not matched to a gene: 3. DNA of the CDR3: TGCAGCGCAAGGACAGGGGAAGCTTTCTTT. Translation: CSARTGEAFF.

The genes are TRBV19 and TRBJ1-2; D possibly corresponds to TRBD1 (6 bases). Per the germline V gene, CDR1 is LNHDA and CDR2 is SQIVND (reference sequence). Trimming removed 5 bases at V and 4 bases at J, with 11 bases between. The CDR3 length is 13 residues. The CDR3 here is CASSLQGGYGYTF. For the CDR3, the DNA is TGTGCCAGTAGTTTACAGGGCGGCTATGGCTACACCTTC.

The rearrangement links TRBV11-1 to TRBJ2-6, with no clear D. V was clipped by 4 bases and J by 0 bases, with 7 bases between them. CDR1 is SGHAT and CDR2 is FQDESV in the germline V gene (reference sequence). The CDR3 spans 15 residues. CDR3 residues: CASSSQSSGANVLTF. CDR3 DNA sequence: TGTGCCAGCAGCTCACAGAGCTCTGGGGCCAACGTCCTGACTTTC. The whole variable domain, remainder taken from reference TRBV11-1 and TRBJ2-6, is EAEVAQSPRYKITEKSQAVAFWCDPISGHATLYWYRQILGQGPELLVQFQDESVVDDSQLPKDRFSAERLKGVDSTLKIQPAELGDSAMYLCASSSQSSGANVLTFGAGSRLTVL.

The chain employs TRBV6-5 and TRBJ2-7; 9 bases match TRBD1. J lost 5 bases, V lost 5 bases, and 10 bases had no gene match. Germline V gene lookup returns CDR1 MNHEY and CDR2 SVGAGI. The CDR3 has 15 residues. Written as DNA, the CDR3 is TGTGCCAGCAGTAACCAACAGGGGGCGTTTGACGAGCAGTACTTC. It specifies CASSNQQGAFDEQYF.

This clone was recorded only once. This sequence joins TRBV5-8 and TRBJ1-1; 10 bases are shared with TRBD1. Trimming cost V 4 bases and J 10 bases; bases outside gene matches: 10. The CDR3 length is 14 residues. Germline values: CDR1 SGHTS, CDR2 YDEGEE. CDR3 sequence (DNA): TGTGCCAGCAGCGGAACGACAGGGGGCGGAATAGCTTTCTTT. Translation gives CASSGTTGGGIAFF.

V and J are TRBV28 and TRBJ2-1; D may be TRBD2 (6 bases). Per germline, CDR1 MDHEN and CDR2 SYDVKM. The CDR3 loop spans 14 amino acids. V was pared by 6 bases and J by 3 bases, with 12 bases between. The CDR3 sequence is CASSPAGGYNEQFF. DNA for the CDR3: TGTGCCAGCAGCCCAGCCGGGGGCTACAATGAGCAGTTCTTC.

The CDR3 DNA sequence: TGTGCCAGCAGTTTAGAATGGCCCAGCACAGATACGCAGTATTTT. The encoded protein is CASSLEWPSTDTQYF. V usage is TRBV27 and J usage is TRBJ2-3, with D unclear. Germline CDR1 is MNHEY and CDR2 is SMNVEV (reference sequence). V shed 2 bases and J shed 0 bases, with 9 bases lying between them. The CDR3 has 15 residues.

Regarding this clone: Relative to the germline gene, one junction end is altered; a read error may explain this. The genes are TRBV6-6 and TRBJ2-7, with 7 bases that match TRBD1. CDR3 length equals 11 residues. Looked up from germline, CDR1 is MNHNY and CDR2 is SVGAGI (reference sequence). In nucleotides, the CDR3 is TGTGCCAGCAAGCAACAGGGGCCACAGGTCTTC. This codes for CASKQQGPQVF.

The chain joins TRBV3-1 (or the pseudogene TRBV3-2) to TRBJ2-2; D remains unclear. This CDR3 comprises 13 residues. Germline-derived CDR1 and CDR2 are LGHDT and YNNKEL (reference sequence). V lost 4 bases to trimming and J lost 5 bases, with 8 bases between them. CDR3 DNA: TGTGCCAGCAGCCTTTCCGTAACCGGGGAGCTGTTTTTT. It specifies CASSLSVTGELFF.

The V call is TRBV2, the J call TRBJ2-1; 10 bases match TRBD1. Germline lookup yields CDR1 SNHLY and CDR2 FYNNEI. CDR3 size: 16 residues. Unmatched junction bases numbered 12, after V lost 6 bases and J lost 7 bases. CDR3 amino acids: CASRAGDRGHFNEQFF. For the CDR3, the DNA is TGTGCCAGCAGGGCCGGAGACAGGGGGCATTTTAATGAGCAGTTCTTC.

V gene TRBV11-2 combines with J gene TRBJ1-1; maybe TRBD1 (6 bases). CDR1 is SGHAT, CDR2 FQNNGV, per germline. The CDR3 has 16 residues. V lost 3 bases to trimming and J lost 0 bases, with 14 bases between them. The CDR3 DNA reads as TGTGCCAGCAGCTTCCCCCCGGGGGGCCTGAACACTGAAGCTTTCTTT. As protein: CASSFPPGGLNTEAFF. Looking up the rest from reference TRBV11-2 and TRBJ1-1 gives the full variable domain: EAGVAQSPRYKIIEKRQSVAFWCNPISGHATLYWYQQILGQGPKLLIQFQNNGVVDDSQLPKDRFSAERLKGVDSTLKIQPAKLEDSAVYLCASSFPPGGLNTEAFFGQGTRLTVV.

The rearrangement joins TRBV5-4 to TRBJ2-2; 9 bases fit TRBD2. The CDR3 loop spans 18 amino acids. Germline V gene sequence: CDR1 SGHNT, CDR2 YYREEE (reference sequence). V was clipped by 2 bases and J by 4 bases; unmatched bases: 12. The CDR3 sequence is CASSLGGVAGVSTGELFF. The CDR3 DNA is TGTGCCAGCAGCTTAGGGGGGGTAGCGGGAGTGAGCACCGGGGAGCTGTTTTTT. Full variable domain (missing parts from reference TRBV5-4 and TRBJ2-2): ETGVTQSPTHLIKTRGQQVTLRCSSQSGHNTVSWYQQALGQGPQFIFQYYREEENGRGNFPPRFSGLQFPNYSSELNVNALELDDSALYLCASSLGGVAGVSTGELFFGEGSRLTVL.

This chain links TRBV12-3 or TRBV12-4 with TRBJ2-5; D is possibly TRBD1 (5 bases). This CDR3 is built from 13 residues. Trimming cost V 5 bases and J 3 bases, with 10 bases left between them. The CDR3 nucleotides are TGTGCCAGCAGTCTGACAGTGAAAGAGACCCAGTACTTC. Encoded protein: CASSLTVKETQYF.

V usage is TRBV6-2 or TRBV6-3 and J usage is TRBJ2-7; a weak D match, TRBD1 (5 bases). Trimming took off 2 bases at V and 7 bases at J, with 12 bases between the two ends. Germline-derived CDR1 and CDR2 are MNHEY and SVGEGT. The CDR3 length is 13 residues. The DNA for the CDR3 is TGTGCCAGCAGTTACGCAGGGCTGGGGGAGCAGTACTTC. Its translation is CASSYAGLGEQYF.

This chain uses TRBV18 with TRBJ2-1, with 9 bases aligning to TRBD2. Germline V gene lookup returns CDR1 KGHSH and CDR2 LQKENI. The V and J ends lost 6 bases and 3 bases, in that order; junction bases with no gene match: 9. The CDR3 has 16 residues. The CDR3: CASSPPRTSDYNEQFF. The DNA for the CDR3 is TGTGCCAGCTCCCCCCCCAGGACTAGCGACTACAATGAGCAGTTCTTC.

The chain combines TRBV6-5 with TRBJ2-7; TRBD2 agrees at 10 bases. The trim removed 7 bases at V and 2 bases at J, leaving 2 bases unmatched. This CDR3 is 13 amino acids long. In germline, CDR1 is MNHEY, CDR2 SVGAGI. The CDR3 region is CASTGTSAYEQYF. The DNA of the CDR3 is TGTGCCAGCACCGGGACTAGCGCCTACGAGCAGTACTTC.

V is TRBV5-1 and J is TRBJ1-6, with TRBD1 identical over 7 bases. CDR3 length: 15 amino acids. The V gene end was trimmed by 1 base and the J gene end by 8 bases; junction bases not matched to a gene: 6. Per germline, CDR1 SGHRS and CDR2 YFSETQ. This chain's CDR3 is CASSLTQGEDSPLHF. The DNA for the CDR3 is TGCGCCAGCAGCTTGACGCAGGGGGAAGATTCACCCCTCCACTTT.